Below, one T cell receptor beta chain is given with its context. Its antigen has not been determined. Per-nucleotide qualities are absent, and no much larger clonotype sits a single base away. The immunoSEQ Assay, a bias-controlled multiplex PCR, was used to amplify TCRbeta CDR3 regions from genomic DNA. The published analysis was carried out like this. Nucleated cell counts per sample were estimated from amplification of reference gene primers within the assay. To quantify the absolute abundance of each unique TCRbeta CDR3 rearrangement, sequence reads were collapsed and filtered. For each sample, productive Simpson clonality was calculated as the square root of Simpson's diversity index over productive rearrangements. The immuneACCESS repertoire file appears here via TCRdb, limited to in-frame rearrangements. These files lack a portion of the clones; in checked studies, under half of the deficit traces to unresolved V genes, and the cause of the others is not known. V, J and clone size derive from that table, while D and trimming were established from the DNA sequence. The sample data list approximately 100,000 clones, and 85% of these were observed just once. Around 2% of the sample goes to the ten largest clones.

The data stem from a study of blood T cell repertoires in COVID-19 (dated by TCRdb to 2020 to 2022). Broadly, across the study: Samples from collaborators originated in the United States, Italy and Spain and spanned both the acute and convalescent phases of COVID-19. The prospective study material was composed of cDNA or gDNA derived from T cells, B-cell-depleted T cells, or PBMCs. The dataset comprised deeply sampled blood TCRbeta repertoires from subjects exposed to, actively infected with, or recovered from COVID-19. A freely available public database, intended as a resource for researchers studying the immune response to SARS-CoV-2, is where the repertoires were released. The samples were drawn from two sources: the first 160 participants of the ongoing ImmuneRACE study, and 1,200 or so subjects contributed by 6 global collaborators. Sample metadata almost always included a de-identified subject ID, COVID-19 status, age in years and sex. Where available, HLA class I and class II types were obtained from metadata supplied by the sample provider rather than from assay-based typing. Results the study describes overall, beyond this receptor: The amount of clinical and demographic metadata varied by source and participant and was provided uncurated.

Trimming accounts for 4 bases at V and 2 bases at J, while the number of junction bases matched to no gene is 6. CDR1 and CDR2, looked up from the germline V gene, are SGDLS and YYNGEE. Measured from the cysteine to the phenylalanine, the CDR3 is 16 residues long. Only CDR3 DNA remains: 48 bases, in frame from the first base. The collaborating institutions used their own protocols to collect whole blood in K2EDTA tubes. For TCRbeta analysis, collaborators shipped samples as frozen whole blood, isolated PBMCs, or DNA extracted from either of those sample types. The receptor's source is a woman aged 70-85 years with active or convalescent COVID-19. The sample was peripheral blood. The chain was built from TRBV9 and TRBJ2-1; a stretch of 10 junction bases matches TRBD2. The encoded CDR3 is CASSSLSGGAYNEQFF. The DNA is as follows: TGTGCCAGCAGCTCCCTCAGCGGGGGGGCCTACAATGAGCAGTTCTTC.